This T cell receptor beta chain was documented in a study of T cell responses to AZD1222 COVID-19 vaccine. Study-wide results and caveats: The donors showed a predominance of white British ancestry and of females, with possible underestimation of clonal diversity. The study found vaccine-associated CD4 TCRs spanning spike, dominant at 160-218 and 743-854.

Pooled together were second doses at about 4 or about 12 weeks. On this clone itself: Its antigen is currently unknown.

The germline V gene has CDR1 LNHNV and CDR2 YYDKDF (reference sequence). Unmatched junction bases numbered 10, after V lost 0 bases and J lost 3 bases. The CDR3 covers 20 residues. The data were produced by immunoSEQ multiplex PCR, yet TCRdb's version contains in-frame clones alone and is incomplete. This table holds some 110,000 clones, approximately 85% found once. This TCR was recovered from an adult who received the AZD1222 COVID-19 vaccine. The gene calls are TRBV15 and TRBJ2-4, with TRBD2 identical over 14 bases. Specimen: peripheral blood, collected 28 days after the second AZD1222 dose. CDR3 protein: CATSRDRLAGGQGNKNIQYF. In DNA, the CDR3 is TGTGCCACCAGCAGAGATCGACTAGCGGGGGGGCAGGGGAACAAAAACATTCAGTACTTC.